This is a list of T cell receptor beta chains from one sample in a study of T cells expressing NK-cell markers. For each CDR3 protein, TCRdb gives one entry from its re-call of the 5' RACE reads, without DNA. The ten top clones account for more than 3.5%, within a sample of about 260,000 distinct CDR3 sequences. Sequencing used blood T cells: a sorted CD56 or NKG2C T cell subset, CD4+ or CD8+ T cells, or bulk PBMC T cells (not recorded which). The receptors were gathered from a woman between 18 and 70 years old in good health. Both conserved end residues are part of each CDR3.

length	V	J	CDR3
15	TRBV11-2	TRBJ2-2	CASSSPGTTRGELFF
15	TRBV7-9	TRBJ2-3	CASSSTGTGTDTQYF
16	TRBV4-3	TRBJ2-3	CASSPLPTGSTDTQYF
15	TRBV29-1	TRBJ2-1	CSTSGSLSSYNEQFF
13	TRBV29-1	TRBJ2-7	CSVTRDRVSEQYF
15	TRBV12-3/TRBV12-4	TRBJ2-3	CASSLNGASTDTQYF
16	TRBV4-3	TRBJ2-3	CASSEGGGPQGDTQYF
16	TRBV7-8	TRBJ2-2	CASSLSGATNTGELFF
18	TRBV7-3	TRBJ2-2	CASSATGPRFRDPGELFF
17	TRBV7-7	TRBJ2-5	CASSLGMGLAGVVPQYF
16	TRBV6-2/TRBV6-3	TRBJ2-2	CASSYSGRTNTGELFF
17	TRBV14	TRBJ1-4	CASSLTRHTGFREKLFF
18	TRBV25-1	TRBJ2-3	CASSGFSGGAGGTDTQYF
15	TRBV6-1	TRBJ2-5	CASSRAPGGAGTQYF
16	TRBV7-2	TRBJ2-3	CASSWRSSGNTDTQYF
17	TRBV7-9	TRBJ2-3	CASSLELGGPGTDTQYF
15	TRBV14	TRBJ2-2	CASSTQARYTGELFF
16	TRBV11-3	TRBJ2-1	CASSLGSLAGANEQFF
14	TRBV3-1	TRBJ1-6	CASSRDLYNSPLHF
14	TRBV28	TRBJ2-4	CASSLATGGNIQYF
15	TRBV20-1	TRBJ2-3	CSAITSGRKADTQYF
15	TRBV7-2	TRBJ2-7	CASSLAGTGAYEQYF
11	TRBV20-1	TRBJ2-1	CSAREHNEQFF
12	TRBV19	TRBJ2-1	CASSIPGNEQFF
14	TRBV5-1	TRBJ2-7	CASSLPGVTYEQYF
13	TRBV29-1	TRBJ2-3	CSASGTYTDTQYF
16	TRBV11-2	TRBJ1-4	CASSRRQGTTNEKLFF
13	TRBV6-5	TRBJ1-2	CASSYETGSSYTF
14	TRBV3-1	TRBJ1-1	CASSQDSVNSEAFF
17	TRBV3-1	TRBJ2-1	CASSQAGTSGIRNEQFF
15	TRBV6-2/TRBV6-3	TRBJ2-1	CASTLAERDSNEQFF
17	TRBV12-3/TRBV12-4	TRBJ1-1	CASRPPGGVVRNTEAFF
12	TRBV5-1	TRBJ2-7	CASSFPPGEQYF
15	TRBV29-1	TRBJ2-3	CSVGPGLANSDTQYF
13	TRBV18	TRBJ1-1	CASGQAMNTEAFF
12	TRBV6-5	TRBJ2-1	CASSPPAGRQFF
13	TRBV20-1	TRBJ1-2	CSARPATNYGYTF
15	TRBV18	TRBJ2-5	CASSPIQGNRKTQYF
14	TRBV6-1	TRBJ2-1	CASSLGVRGNEQFF
16	TRBV5-1	TRBJ2-3	CASSDLNIKYTDTQYF
13	TRBV20-1	TRBJ2-2	CSASGSTTGELFF
15	TRBV12-3/TRBV12-4	TRBJ2-7	CASSLRLAYTYEQYF
15	TRBV5-1	TRBJ2-7	CASSLGGTSSYEQYF
13	TRBV7-2	TRBJ1-6	CASSAQWDSPLHF
16	TRBV12-3/TRBV12-4	TRBJ2-1	CASSPRGSGGYNEQFF
14	TRBV7-9	TRBJ1-1	CASSLLTVRGEAFF
14	TRBV2	TRBJ1-5	CASRDGLSNQPQHF
18	TRBV29-1	TRBJ2-7	CSVEFRTSGSRLSYEQYF
16	TRBV7-2	TRBJ1-4	CASSLQGGRANEKLFF
12	TRBV28	TRBJ2-5	CASTRLGETQYF
14	TRBV5-6	TRBJ2-1	CASSWGGENNEQFF
15	TRBV5-6	TRBJ2-5	CASSDPGQTWETQYF
15	TRBV28	TRBJ2-1	CASSYRGDSYNEQFF
15	TRBV12-3/TRBV12-4	TRBJ1-4	CASSPGTGLNEKLFF
17	TRBV7-2	TRBJ2-4	CASSYPVAGGGKNIQYF
13	TRBV12-5	TRBJ1-2	CASGQDYNYGYTF
15	TRBV7-2	TRBJ2-1	CASSLVRGPSTEQFF
11	TRBV12-3/TRBV12-4	TRBJ2-7	CASSLRHEQYF
15	TRBV6-5	TRBJ2-7	CASSYSVSSSYEQYF
14	TRBV23-1	TRBJ2-7	CASSQSRQGYEQYF